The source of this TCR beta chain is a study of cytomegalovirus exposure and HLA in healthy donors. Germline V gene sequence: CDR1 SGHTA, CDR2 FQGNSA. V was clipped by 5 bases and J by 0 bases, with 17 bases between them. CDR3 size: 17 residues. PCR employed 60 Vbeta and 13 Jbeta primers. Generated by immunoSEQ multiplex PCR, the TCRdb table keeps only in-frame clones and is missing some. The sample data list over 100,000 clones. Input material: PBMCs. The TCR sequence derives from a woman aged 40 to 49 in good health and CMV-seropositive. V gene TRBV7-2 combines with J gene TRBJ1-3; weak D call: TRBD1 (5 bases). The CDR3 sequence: CASSPGLGQDSGNTIYF. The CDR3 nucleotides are TGTGCCAGCAGCCCCGGGTTGGGGCAGGACTCTGGAAACACCATATATTTT.